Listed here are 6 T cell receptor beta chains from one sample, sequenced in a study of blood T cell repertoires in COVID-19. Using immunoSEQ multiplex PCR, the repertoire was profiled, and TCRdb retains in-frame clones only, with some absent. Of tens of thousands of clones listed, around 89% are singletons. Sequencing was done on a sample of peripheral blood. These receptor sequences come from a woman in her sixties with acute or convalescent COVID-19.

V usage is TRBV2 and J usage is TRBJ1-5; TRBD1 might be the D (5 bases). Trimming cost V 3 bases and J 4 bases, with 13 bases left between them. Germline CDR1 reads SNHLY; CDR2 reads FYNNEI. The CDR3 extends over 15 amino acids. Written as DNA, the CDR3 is TGTGCCAGCAGTGACAGGGAGGAAGGAAATCAGCCCCAGCATTTT. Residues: CASSDREEGNQPQHF.

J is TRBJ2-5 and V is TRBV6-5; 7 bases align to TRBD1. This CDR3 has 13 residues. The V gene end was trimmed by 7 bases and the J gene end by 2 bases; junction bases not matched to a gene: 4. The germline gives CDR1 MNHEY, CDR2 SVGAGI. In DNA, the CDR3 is TGTGCCAGCACGGGACAGCCACAAGAGACCCAGTACTTC. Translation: CASTGQPQETQYF.

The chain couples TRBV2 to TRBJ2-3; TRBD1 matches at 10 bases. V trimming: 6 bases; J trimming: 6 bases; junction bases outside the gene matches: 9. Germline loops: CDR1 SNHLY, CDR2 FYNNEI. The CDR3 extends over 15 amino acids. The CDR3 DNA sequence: TGTGCCAGCAGATTTGGACAGGGGGTTTATGATACGCAGTATTTT. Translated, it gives CASRFGQGVYDTQYF.

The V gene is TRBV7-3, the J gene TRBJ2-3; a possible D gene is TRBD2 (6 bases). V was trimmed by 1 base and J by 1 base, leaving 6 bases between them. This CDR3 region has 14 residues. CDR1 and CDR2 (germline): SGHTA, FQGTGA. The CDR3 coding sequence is TGTGCCAGCAGCTTAAGCGGGGGCACAGATACGCAGTATTTT. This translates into CASSLSGGTDTQYF. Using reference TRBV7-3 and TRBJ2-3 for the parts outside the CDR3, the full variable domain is GAGVSQTPSNKVTEKGKYVELRCDPISGHTALYWYRQSLGQGPEFLIYFQGTGAADDSGLPNDRFFAVRPEGSVSTLKIQRTERGDSAVYLCASSLSGGTDTQYFGPGTRLTVL.

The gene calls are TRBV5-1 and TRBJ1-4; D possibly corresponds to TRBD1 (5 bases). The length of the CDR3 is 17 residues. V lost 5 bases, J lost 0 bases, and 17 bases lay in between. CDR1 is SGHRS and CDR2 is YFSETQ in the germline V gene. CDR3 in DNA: TGCGCCAGCAGGCGGTGGGGCCTACGACCAACTAATGAAAAACTGTTTTTT. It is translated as CASRRWGLRPTNEKLFF.

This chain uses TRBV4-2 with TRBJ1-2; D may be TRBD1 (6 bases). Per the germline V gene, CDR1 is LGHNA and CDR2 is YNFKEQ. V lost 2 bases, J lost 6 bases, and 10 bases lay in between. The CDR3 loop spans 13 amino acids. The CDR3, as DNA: TGTGCCAGCAGCCAATCAGACAGGAATGGCTACACCTTC. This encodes CASSQSDRNGYTF.